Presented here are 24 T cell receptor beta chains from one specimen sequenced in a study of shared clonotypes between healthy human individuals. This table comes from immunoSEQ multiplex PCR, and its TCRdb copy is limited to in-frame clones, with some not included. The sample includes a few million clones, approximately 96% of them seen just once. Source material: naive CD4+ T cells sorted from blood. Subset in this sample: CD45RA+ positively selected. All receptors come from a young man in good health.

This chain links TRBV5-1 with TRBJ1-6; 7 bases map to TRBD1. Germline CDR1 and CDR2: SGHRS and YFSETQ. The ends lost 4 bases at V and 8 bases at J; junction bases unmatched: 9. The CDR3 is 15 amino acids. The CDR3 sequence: CASSLESRGDSPLHF. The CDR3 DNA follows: TGCGCCAGCAGCCTGGAGTCCAGGGGGGATTCACCCCTCCACTTT.

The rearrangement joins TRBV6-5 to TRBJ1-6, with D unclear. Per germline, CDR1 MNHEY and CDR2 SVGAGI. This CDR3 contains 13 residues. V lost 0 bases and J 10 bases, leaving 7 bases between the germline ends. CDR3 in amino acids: CASSYSRESPLHF. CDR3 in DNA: TGTGCCAGCAGTTACTCAAGGGAATCACCCCTCCACTTT.

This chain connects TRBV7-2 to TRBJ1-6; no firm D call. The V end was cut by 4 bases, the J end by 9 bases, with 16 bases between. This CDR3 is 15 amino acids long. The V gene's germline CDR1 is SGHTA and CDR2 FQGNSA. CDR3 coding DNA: TGTGCCAGCAGCTCCGCCGTGGGTTTGGGTTCACCCCTCCACTTT. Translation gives CASSSAVGLGSPLHF.

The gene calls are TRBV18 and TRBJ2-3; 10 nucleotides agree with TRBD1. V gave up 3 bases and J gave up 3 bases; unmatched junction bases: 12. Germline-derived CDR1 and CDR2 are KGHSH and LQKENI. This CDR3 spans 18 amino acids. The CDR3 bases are TGTGCCAGCTCACCGGGACAGGGGCGTTGGTACCTTACAGATACGCAGTATTTT. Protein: CASSPGQGRWYLTDTQYF.

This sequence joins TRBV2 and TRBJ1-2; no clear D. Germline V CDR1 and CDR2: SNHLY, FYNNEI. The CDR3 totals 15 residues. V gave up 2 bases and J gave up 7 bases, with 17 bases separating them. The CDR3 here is CASSEWETRRLGYTF. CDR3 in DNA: TGTGCCAGCAGTGAATGGGAGACAAGACGTCTTGGCTACACCTTC.

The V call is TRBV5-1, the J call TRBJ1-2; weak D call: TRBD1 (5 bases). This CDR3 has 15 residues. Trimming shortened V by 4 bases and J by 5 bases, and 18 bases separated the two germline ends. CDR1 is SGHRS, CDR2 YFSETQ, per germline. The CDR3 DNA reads TGCGCCAGCAGCGTCCAGGGATCCCAACATTATGGCTACACCTTC. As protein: CASSVQGSQHYGYTF.

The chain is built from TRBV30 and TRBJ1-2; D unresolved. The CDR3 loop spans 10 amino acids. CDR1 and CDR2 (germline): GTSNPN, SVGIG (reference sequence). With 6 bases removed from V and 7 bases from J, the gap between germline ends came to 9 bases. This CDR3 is CACQVAGYTF. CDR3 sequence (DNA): TGTGCCTGCCAAGTGGCTGGCTACACCTTC.

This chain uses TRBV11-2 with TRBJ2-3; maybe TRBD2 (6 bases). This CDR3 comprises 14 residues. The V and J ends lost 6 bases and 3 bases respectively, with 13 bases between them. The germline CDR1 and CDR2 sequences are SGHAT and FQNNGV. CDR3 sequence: CASRPGLTTDTQYF. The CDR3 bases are TGTGCCAGCAGACCGGGACTCACAACAGATACGCAGTATTTT.

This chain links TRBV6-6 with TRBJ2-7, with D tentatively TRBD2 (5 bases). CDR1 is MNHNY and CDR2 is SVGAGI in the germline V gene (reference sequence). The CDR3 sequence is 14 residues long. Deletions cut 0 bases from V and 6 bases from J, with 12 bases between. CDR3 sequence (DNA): TGTGCCAGCAGTTACTCGTCGGGGTCCCCCGAGCAGTACTTC. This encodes CASSYSSGSPEQYF.

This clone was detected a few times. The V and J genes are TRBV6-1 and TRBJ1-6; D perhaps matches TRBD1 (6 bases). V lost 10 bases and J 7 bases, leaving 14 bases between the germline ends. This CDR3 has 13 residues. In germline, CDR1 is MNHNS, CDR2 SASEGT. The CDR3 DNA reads TGTGCCACGATGAAAACAGGGAATTCACCCCTCCACTTT. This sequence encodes CATMKTGNSPLHF.

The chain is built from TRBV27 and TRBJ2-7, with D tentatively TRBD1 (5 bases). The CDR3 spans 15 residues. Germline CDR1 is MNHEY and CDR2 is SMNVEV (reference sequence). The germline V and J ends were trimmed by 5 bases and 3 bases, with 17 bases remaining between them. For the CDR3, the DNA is TGTGCCAGCAGTATCAATTTTCAGGGTTACTACGAGCAGTACTTC. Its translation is CASSINFQGYYEQYF.

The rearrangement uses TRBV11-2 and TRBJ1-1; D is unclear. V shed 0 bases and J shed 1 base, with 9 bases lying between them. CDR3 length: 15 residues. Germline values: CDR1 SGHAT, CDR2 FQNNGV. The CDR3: CASSLDGRSNTEAFF. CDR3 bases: TGTGCCAGCAGCTTAGATGGCAGGTCGAACACTGAAGCTTTCTTT. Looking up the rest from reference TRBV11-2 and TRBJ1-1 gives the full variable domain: EAGVAQSPRYKIIEKRQSVAFWCNPISGHATLYWYQQILGQGPKLLIQFQNNGVVDDSQLPKDRFSAERLKGVDSTLKIQPAKLEDSAVYLCASSLDGRSNTEAFFGQGTRLTVV.

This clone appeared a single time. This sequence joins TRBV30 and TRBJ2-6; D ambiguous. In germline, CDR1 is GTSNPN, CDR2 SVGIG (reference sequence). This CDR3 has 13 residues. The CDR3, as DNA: TGTGGTTTGGTTGGCCACGGGGCCAACGTCCTGACTTTC. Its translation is CGLVGHGANVLTF.

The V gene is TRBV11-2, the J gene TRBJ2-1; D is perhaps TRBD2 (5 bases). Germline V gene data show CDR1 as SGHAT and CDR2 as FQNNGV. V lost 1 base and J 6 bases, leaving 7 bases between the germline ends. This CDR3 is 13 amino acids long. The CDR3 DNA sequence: TGTGCCAGCAGCTTAGGTACTAGCAATGAGCAGTTCTTC. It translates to CASSLGTSNEQFF.

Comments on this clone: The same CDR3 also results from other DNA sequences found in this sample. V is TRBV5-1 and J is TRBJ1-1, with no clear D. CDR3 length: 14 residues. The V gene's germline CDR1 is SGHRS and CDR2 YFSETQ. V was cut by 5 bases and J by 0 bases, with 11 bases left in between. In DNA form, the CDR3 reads TGCGCCAGCAGTCTTGGCGGAGTGAACACTGAAGCTTTCTTT. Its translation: CASSLGGVNTEAFF.

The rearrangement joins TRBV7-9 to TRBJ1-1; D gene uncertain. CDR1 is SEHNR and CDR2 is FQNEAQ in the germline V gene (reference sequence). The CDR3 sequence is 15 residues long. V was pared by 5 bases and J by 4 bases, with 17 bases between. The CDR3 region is CASSRSGPRGTEAFF. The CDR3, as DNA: TGTGCCAGCAGCCGCAGCGGTCCCCGGGGCACTGAAGCTTTCTTT. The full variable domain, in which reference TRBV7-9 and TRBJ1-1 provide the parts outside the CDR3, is DTGVSQNPRHKITKRGQNVTFRCDPISEHNRLYWYRQTLGQGPEFLTYFQNEAQLEKSRLLSDRFSAERPKGSFSTLEIQRTEQGDSAMYLCASSRSGPRGTEAFFGQGTRLTVV.

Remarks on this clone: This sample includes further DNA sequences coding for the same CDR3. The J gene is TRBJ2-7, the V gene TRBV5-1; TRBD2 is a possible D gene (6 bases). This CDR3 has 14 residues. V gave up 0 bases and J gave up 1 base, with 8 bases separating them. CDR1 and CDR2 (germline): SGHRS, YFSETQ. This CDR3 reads CASSLVGGSYEQYF. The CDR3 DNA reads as TGCGCCAGCAGCTTGGTCGGGGGATCCTACGAGCAGTACTTC.

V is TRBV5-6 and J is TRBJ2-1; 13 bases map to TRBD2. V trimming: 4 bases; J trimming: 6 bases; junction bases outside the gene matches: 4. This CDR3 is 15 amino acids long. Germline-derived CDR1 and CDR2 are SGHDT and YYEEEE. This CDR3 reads CASSAGLAGSNEQFF. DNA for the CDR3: TGTGCCAGCAGCGCGGGACTAGCGGGGTCCAATGAGCAGTTCTTC.

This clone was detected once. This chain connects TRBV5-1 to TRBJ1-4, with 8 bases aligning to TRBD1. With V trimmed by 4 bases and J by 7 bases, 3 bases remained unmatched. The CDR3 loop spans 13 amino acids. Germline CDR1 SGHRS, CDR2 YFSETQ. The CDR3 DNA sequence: TGCGCCAGCAGCCCGGGACAGGCTGAAAAACTGTTTTTT. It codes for CASSPGQAEKLFF. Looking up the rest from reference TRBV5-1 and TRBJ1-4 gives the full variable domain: KAGVTQTPRYLIKTRGQQVTLSCSPISGHRSVSWYQQTPGQGLQFLFEYFSETQRNKGNFPGRFSGRQFSNSRSEMNVSTLELGDSALYLCASSPGQAEKLFFGSGTQLSVL.

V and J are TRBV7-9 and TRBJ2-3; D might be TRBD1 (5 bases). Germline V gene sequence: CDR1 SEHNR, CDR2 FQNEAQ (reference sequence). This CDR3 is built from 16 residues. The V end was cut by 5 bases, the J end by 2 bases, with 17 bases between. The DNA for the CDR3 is TGTGCCAGCAGCCGGCGACAGATCCGCGACACAGATACGCAGTATTTT. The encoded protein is CASSRRQIRDTDTQYF.

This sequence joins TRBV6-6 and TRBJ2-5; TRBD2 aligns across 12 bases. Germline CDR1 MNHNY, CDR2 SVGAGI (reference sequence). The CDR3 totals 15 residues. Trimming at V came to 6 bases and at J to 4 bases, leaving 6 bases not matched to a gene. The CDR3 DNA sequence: TGTGCCAGCAGAACTAGCGGGGGGAAAGGAGAGACCCAGTACTTC. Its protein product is CASRTSGGKGETQYF.

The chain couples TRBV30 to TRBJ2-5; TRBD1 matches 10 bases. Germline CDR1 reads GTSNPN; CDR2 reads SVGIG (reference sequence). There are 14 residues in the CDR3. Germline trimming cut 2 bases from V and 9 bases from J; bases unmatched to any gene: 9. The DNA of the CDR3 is TGTGCCTGGAGTTCGACAGGGGGCCTGGGGGCCCAGTACTTC. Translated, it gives CAWSSTGGLGAQYF.

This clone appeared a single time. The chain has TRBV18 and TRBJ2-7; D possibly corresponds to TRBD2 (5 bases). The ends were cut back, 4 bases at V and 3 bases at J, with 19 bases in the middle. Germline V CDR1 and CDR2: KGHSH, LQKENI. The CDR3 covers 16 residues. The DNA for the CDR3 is TGTGCCAGCTCACAGAATTCCGGGATTGTTCTCTACGAGCAGTACTTC. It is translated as CASSQNSGIVLYEQYF.

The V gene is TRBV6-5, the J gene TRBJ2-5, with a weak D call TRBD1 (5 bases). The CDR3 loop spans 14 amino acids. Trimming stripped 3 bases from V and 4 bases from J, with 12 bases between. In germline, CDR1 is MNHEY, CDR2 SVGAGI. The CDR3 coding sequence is TGTGCCAGCAGTTATACAGGTCTGCCAGAGACCCAGTACTTC. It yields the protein CASSYTGLPETQYF.